The T cell receptor (beta chain) described here comes from a study of shared T cell receptors in the human thymus (dated by TCRdb to about 2021). Looking at the study overall: The study examined how self-reactive, shared T-cell receptor alpha chains are generated in the human thymus.

According to the germline V gene (reference sequence), CDR1 reads MNHEY and CDR2 reads SMNVEV. The CDR3 spans 15 residues, from the cysteine through the phenylalanine. CDR3 DNA only is kept here, 45 bases in frame from base 1. Relative to germline, V is 2 bases shorter and J is 1 base shorter, with 9 bases between their ends. Note on this clone: It lacks a known antigen. No qualities accompany the bases; no much larger clone lies one base away.

Library method: the immunoSEQ multiplex PCR assay. Here the immuneACCESS table is served through TCRdb, limited to in-frame sequences with V and J called. Missing clones are a known gap in these copies; in checked studies unresolved V genes cover under half, and the rest lacks a known reason. The table for this sample lists some 400,000 clones; just under 95% of them were counted only once. 0.015% to 0.02% of the sample lies in the top ten. The receptor was derived from a human donor. Sequencing input: thymocytes. The sequence links TRBV27 to TRBJ1-5; D gene: possibly TRBD1, on 5 matching bases. The CDR3 has the sequence CASSLVGRSNQPQHF. DNA sequence: TGTGCCAGCAGTTTAGTGGGACGGAGCAATCAGCCCCAGCATTTT.